This section outlines one T cell receptor (beta chain) sequence together with its context. What it recognizes is unknown. In TCRdb, the 5' RACE reads were re-called with MiXCR into one record per CDR3 protein. The sample shows a few hundred thousand distinct CDR3 sequences, about 19% of them seen only once. Trimming cost V 0 bases and J 8 bases, with 5 bases left between them. CDR3 length: 12 amino acids. Germline assignment: CDR1 LGHNA and CDR2 YSLEER. The data were taken from a study of T cells after yellow fever vaccination. Study-wide findings and caveats: Abundant contaminating clonotypes from the bulk population could appear in FACS-sorted repertoires. Some clonotypes, a small share, were shared between CD4 and CD8 compartments.

The sequenced sample was PBMCs, obtained 15 days after the yellow fever booster vaccination. The V and J genes are TRBV4-3 and TRBJ2-1; maybe TRBD1 (5 bases). The source is a man aged 30 to 39 who received the YFV17D yellow fever vaccine. As DNA, the CDR3 is TGCGCCAGCAGCCAAGAGACAGATGAGCAGTTCTTC. Its protein product is CASSQETDEQFF.